This TCR beta chain is drawn from a study of cytomegalovirus exposure and HLA in healthy donors listed by TCRdb under 2017. Study-level background: According to an earlier analysis of 587 of the donors, roughly 180 million T cells yielded roughly 110 million unique TCR beta sequences and 276 Gb of sequence data. Class I and class II HLA loci were covered by the typing at four-digit resolution. Alongside the repertoire data, information on donor age, sex, ethnicity and CMV serostatus was compiled. A separate validation cohort of approximately 120 different subjects was used in addition to the 666-subject first cohort. Rather than using new phenotypic data, the later analysis identified candidate immune exposures from TCR beta sequences and from how often those sequences occurred across donors. A later genetic analysis used genome-wide SNP genotypes for 398 of the 666 donors, treating that subset as a discovery cohort. The study combined high-throughput TCR immunosequencing, statistical association of individual TCRs with disease status, and machine learning to predict cytomegalovirus infection status. The study aimed to test whether signatures of past pathogen exposure could be identified by cataloging public T cell receptors. Because of strong linkage in the cohort, roughly five DR-DQ haplotypes were treated as single units for association and clustering. An early release covering some 640 HLA-typed donors comprised approximately 300 gigabases of sequencing data and some 79 million unique TCR sequences. Typing coverage differed by locus: A, B, C, DRB1 and DQB1 were typed in roughly 620-630 donors, DQA1 in 522, DPA1 in some 610, and DPB1 in roughly 450. The study used immunosequencing to profile the T cell repertoires of under 700 subjects and linked those repertoires to cytomegalovirus serostatus. An earlier analysis of 587 of the donors applied high-throughput TCR beta sequencing to assess whether each TCR beta V gene segment acted as functional or pseudogenic. Among 398 genotyped donors of the cohort, an average of 235,054 unique TCR beta nucleotide sequences were sequenced per donor, around a sixth of them non-productive. Of the 300 to 500 genotyped donors, approximately 81% were placed in the genetic ancestry cluster associated with self-reported Caucasian donors. In a later analysis, previously published TCR beta repertoires from 600 to 850 donors were re-analyzed and high-resolution HLA genotyping was added so that TCR occurrence patterns could be studied. All discovery cohort repertoires had been generated on a single sequencing platform.

The library was made by the immunoSEQ multiplex PCR assay. The multiplex PCR relied on a mix of 60 forward primers for TCR Vbeta segments and 13 reverse primers for TCR Jbeta segments. The CDR3 region of rearranged TCR beta genes was amplified from genomic DNA by a multiplex PCR assay. Amplified TCR beta libraries were sequenced as 87-base-pair reads on the Illumina HiSeq System. The authors' pipeline ran thus. A later analysis counted 75 million to 100 million unique TCR beta chains across the roughly 700 repertoires, and around 9.9 million of these chains were shared by at least two donors. Raw reads were error-corrected and collapsed into unique sequences by a nearest-neighbor algorithm in which closely related sequences were merged to remove PCR and sequencing errors. Alignment of CDR3 sequences to IMGT reference sequences was used to assign V, D and J gene segments. For a sequence to be retained, a match of at least six nucleotides to both a V gene segment and a J gene segment was required. Rearrangements were called productive when the CDR3 lacked stop codons and stayed in frame with V and J; all others were non-productive. CDR3 was defined according to IMGT convention as the region running from the second conserved V-encoded cysteine to the conserved J-encoded phenylalanine. Sequences without an unambiguous match to a single V gene segment were excluded from the earlier analysis of about 600 of the donors. In an earlier analysis of 587 of the donors, V segments were called functional above 56.7% productive rearrangements and were called segregating when the between-donor standard deviation exceeded 5%. A statistical classification framework was developed to diagnose cytomegalovirus status using the catalog of TCR beta chain sequences. V and J gene assignment, in a later analysis, came from comparing TCR nucleotide sequences with IMGT/GENE-DB human TR gene sequences. A later analysis assigned CDR3 sequences and most-parsimonious VDJ recombination scenarios with the TCRdist pipeline. In a later analysis, every TCR beta chain was defined by the combination of its CDR3 amino acid sequence and its V-gene family, and reads without a unique V-gene family were dropped. As a way to deal with suspected cross-contamination and a sequencing artifact, a later analysis dropped hundreds of nucleotide sequences that were highly shared and had low generation probability. In a later analysis, a clonal expansion index for each public chain was calculated from normalized within-repertoire ranks of inferred template counts. Generation probabilities in a later analysis came from a VDJ recombination model fitted to out-of-frame rearrangements, and those results were checked against IGoR. In a later analysis, TCR-TCR, TCR-HLA and TCR-CMV co-occurrence was scored with hypergeometric tests, and a repertoire-size bias correction was applied to TCR pairs. False discovery rates were estimated in a later analysis by permuting HLA or CMV assignments 20 times. In a later analysis, co-occurring TCRs were grouped using DBSCAN, and TCRdist sequence similarity was added for clustering within HLA-allele-positive subsets. Repertoires with fewer than 30,000 or more than 120,000 public chains, plus five repertoires with anomalous nucleotide sharing, were excluded from co-occurrence clustering. TCRdb's version of the immuneACCESS table is confined to in-frame rearrangements and falls short of the full clone set. An unresolved V gene accounts for under half of the shortfall where checked; the remainder is of unknown origin. That table is the source of V, J and clone size, and D and trimming were worked out from the DNA. The sample table shows around 200,000 clones, and around 85% are seen once. Jointly, the top ten make up over 2% of the sample.

Here is what the overall study found, with its caveats: The 87-base-pair reads could not distinguish some IMGT-functional V segments, including TRBV6-2 and TRBV6-3, so those segments were excluded. In an earlier analysis of around 500 of the donors, most TCR beta V segments appeared in productive rearrangements about 87% or about 30% of the time, broadly matching IMGT annotations. The only immune exposure information available for the cohort was CMV serostatus. Assigning TCR associations to individual alleles was difficult when HLA alleles, especially DR and DQ, strongly co-occurred. The study listed 150 to 200 TCR beta chains as associated with cytomegalovirus. In this cohort, only TCR beta chains were sequenced, and detectable features were limited by the absence of alpha or paired-chain data. A later analysis found that most CMV-associated TCR beta chains appeared HLA-restricted, with HLA associations seemingly driven largely by CMV exposure. Correlated functional status among segregating V segments might reflect linkage disequilibrium, but an unknown experimental factor could not be ruled out. In a later analysis, several top co-occurrence clusters were reported to appear linked to parvovirus B19, influenza, CMV and Epstein-Barr virus. A later analysis found that HLA-associated TCR beta chains were more clonally expanded and had lower generation probabilities than equally common non-associated chains. Compared with the approximately 700-donor mean, donors in an Asian-associated ancestry cluster had fewer N-insertions in productive TCRs, according to a later genetic analysis. A further reported finding was that TCR beta sequences accurately predicted the HLA-A and HLA-B alleles for most subjects in the first cohort. The authors suggested that the approach could potentially be extended to other disease states and immunological phenotypes. A group of highly shared sequence variants was considered likely to be a technical artifact of the sequencing pipeline. Because counts were too low, seventeen rarely observed V segments, including chromosome 9 orphons, were excluded from the earlier analysis of 587 of the donors. In both the original and validation cohorts, the classifier was reported to diagnose cytomegalovirus status with high specificity and sensitivity. In vitro tests confirmed that a few of the cytomegalovirus-associated TCR beta chains recognize cytomegalovirus antigens. In a later analysis, some 17,000 TCR beta sequences were associated with specific HLA alleles at a false discovery rate of 0.05. HLA typing was unavailable for some donors at each locus, so association tests used only the typed subset. In a later analysis, TCR association rates were found to vary across HLA loci, with the most associated TCRs seen for DRB1 alleles and the fewest for HLA-C alleles. An association between a missense DCLRE1C variant and V-gene and J-gene trimming of TCR beta chains was found in a later genetic analysis and replicated in an independent cohort. The presence/absence analyses assumed that sequencing depth was roughly uniform across donors, and that assumption may not be true. While some public TCRs were present in many individuals, most TCR sequences turned up only very rarely across donors.

Trimmed from V: 6 bases; trimmed from J: 1 base; junction bases lacking a gene match: 5. From the cysteine through the phenylalanine, the CDR3 covers 15 amino acids. Left in the record is the CDR3 DNA by itself, 45 bases read in frame from the first base. CDR1 and CDR2, per the germline V gene, are MRHNA and SNTAGT. On this clone itself: Its antigen has not been determined. No base quality information exists; no much larger clone differs at one position.

In total, about 650 healthy bone marrow donors made up the cohort. All cohort members were sampled while nominally healthy, although unrecorded immune exposures were likely present. The donor tested CMV seronegative, placing the donor among the 350 or so seronegative members of the cohort. A peripheral blood sample was provided by each donor, and peripheral blood mononuclear cells were used for TCR beta sequencing. Genomic DNA was extracted from the blood cell samples with the Qiagen DNeasy Blood Extraction Kit. This clonotype was sampled from a woman in her forties or fifties in good health and CMV-seronegative. In this chain, TRBV6-4 is recombined with TRBJ1-5; 8 of the junction bases match TRBD1. The sample was PBMCs. The CDR3 amino acid sequence is: CASSPQGGSNQPQHF. The DNA reads TGTGCCAGCAGCCCACAGGGGGGAAGCAATCAGCCCCAGCATTTT.